This T cell receptor beta chain was recorded in a study of T cell clones after liver transplantation. Background on the study: TCRbeta sequencing after a pre-transplant mixed lymphocyte reaction identified graft-donor-reactive clones, later tracked in post-transplant blood.

The germline V gene encodes CDR1 MDHEN and CDR2 SYDVKM. V was cut by 5 bases and J by 7 bases, with 14 bases left in between. The CDR3 length is 13 residues. This clone has a single count. Sequenced by immunoSEQ multiplex PCR; TCRdb stores in-frame clones only, minus some. In the table there are 45,000 to 60,000 clones, 60% to 75% of which are singletons. The specimen was CD4+ T cells from blood, collected at the 22-month timepoint. The TCR was taken from a human patient who received a liver transplant. Some T cells could come from the graft donor. This rearrangement joins TRBV28 to TRBJ2-5; D remains ambiguous. The CDR3 nucleotides are TGTGCCAGCAGTCCCAGCCGGGCCGTGACCCAGTACTTC. Translation: CASSPSRAVTQYF.